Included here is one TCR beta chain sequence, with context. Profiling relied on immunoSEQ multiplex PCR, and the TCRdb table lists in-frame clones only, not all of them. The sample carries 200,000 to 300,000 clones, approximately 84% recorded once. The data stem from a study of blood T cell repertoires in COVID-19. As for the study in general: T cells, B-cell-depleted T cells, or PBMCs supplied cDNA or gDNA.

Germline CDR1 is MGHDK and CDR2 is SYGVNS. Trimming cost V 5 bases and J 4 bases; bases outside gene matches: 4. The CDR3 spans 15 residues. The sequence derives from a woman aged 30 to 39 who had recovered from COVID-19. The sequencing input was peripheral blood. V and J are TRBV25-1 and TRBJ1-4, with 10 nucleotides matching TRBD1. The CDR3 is CASSKGQGHNEKLFF. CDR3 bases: TGTGCCAGCAGTAAGGGACAGGGGCATAATGAAAAACTGTTTTTT. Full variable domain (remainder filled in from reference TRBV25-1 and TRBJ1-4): EADIYQTPRYLVIGTGKKITLECSQTMGHDKMYWYQQDPGMELHLIHYSYGVNSTEKGDLSSESTVSRIRTEHFPLTLESARPSHTSQYLCASSKGQGHNEKLFFGSGTQLSVL.